This TCR beta chain was identified in a study of early T cells in non-severe SARS-CoV-2 infection. Study results and caveats: Sequences matched to VDJdb favored anti-spike CD8 responses, while private and CD4 specificities were missed.

TCRdb processed the 5' RACE reads anew with MiXCR; each CDR3 protein has one entry. The sample yields roughly 90,000 distinct CDR3 sequences, over 13% seen once. This clonotype was seen many times. The antigen is unknown. Between the trimmed V and J ends, which lost 4 bases and 5 bases, there was a span of 20 bases. The CDR3 is 16 amino acids. CDR1 is SGHDN and CDR2 is FVKESK in the germline V gene. The chain employs TRBV14 and TRBJ1-1; tentatively, D is TRBD1 (5 bases). The TCR sequence derives from an adult who was a healthcare worker with PCR-confirmed SARS-CoV-2 infection or an uninfected control (not recorded which). Source material: whole blood. CDR3 residues: CASSRSLNGAGTEAFF. The DNA for the CDR3 is TGTGCCAGCAGCCGATCCTTGAACGGCGCAGGGACTGAAGCTTTCTTT.